The T cell receptor (beta chain) described here comes from a study of cytomegalovirus exposure and HLA in healthy donors. CDR1 GTSNPN and CDR2 SVGIG come from the germline V gene (reference sequence). The CDR3 totals 13 residues. The ends were cut back, 3 bases at V and 4 bases at J, with 12 bases in the middle. The PCR was carried out with 60 Vbeta primers and 13 Jbeta primers. Produced via immunoSEQ multiplex PCR; TCRdb's table is partial and in-frame only. The top ten clones hold about 5.7% of a sample with more than 95,000 clones, approximately 76% of them seen once. What was sequenced was PBMCs. The receptor was derived from a woman younger than 30 in good health and CMV-seropositive. The rearrangement uses TRBV30 and TRBJ1-1; D possibly corresponds to TRBD1 (5 bases). The CDR3 protein is CAWSPGIGTEAFF. CDR3 bases: TGTGCCTGGAGCCCAGGGATCGGCACTGAAGCTTTCTTT.